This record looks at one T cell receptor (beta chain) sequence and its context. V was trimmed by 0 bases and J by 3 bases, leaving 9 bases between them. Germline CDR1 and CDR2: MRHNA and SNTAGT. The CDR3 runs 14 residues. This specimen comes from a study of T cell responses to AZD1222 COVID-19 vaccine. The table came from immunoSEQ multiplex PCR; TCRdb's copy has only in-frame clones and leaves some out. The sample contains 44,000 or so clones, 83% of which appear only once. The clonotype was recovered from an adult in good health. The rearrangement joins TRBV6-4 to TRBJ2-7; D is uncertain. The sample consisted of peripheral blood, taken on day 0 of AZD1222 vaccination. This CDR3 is CASSDSRWVYEQYF. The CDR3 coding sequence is TGTGCCAGCAGTGACTCGAGGTGGGTCTACGAGCAGTACTTC.